The 32 T cell receptor beta chains in this list originate from one sample, sequenced in a study of glioma-infiltrating T cells. TCR alpha and beta CDR3 regions were amplified from RNA using iRepertoire nested multiplex PCR. TCRdb recomputed calls from the multiplex PCR reads with MiXCR, one row per CDR3 protein. The sample comprises about 89,000 distinct CDR3 sequences, 23% of which are singletons, and approximately 6.7% rests with the top ten. Sequencing was performed on glioma tissue, nonneoplastic brain tissue, or PBMCs (not recorded which). The receptors come from a human donor with low-grade glioma or glioblastoma, undergoing nonglioma brain surgery, or in good health (not recorded which).

This clonotype was detected ten times or more. This chain links TRBV6-5 with TRBJ2-5; 7 bases are shared with TRBD1. The V segment lost 2 bases and the J segment 4 bases; nucleotides outside the gene matches: 4. Germline CDR1 reads MNHEY; CDR2 reads SVGAGI. The CDR3 length is 14 residues. DNA of the CDR3: TGTGCCAGCAGTTACGACAGGGCATCAGAGACCCAGTACTTC. Its translation: CASSYDRASETQYF.

A word on this clonotype: A much more abundant neighbour one base away suggests this may be a read error. The chain recombines TRBV7-2 with TRBJ2-5, with 9 bases matching TRBD2. Germline CDR1 SGHTA, CDR2 FQGNSA. The CDR3 is made up of 15 amino acids. The CDR3 protein is CASSLAGGLLEAQYF. The CDR3 region has the DNA TGTGCCAGCAGCTTGGCGGGGGGGCTCCTAGAGGCCCAGTACTTC.

There are a few counts of this clonotype. The chain links TRBV3-1 to TRBJ1-1; weak D call: TRBD1 (6 bases). CDR1 and CDR2 (germline): LGHDT, YNNKEL (reference sequence). The length of the CDR3 is 14 residues. V was shortened by 3 bases and J by 1 base, with 9 bases between the two germline ends. CDR3: CASSHIQGNTEAFF. The CDR3 DNA reads as TGTGCCAGCAGCCACATACAGGGGAACACTGAAGCTTTCTTT.

This clonotype was detected only a few times. This chain joins TRBV7-9 and TRBJ2-1; D remains ambiguous. Trimming left V 1 base short and J 0 bases short, with 13 bases between. Per germline, CDR1 SEHNR and CDR2 FQNEAQ (reference sequence). The CDR3 has 17 residues. The CDR3 here is CASSLGPSVVSYNEQFF. The CDR3 coding sequence is TGTGCCAGCAGCTTAGGGCCGTCTGTCGTCTCCTACAATGAGCAGTTCTTC.

This clonotype was seen at least ten times. This chain links TRBV20-1 with TRBJ2-7; weak D call: TRBD1 (6 bases). Germline-derived CDR1 and CDR2 are DFQATT and SNEGSKA (reference sequence). Trimming pared 6 bases from V and 2 bases from J, leaving 11 bases between. The CDR3 runs 12 residues. The chain's CDR3 is CSATGQTYEQYF. CDR3 coding DNA: TGCAGTGCCACGGGACAAACCTACGAGCAGTACTTC.

Points on this clonotype: Its ends do not fully match the called genes, so a read error is possible. The chain joins TRBV7-9 to TRBJ2-3; perhaps TRBD1 as D (5 bases). In germline, CDR1 is SEHNR, CDR2 FQNEAQ (reference sequence). CDR3 length equals 14 residues. CDR3 sequence reads: CASNLRGGTDTQYF. The CDR3 region has the DNA TGTGCCAGCAACTTAAGGGGCGGCACAGATACGCAGTATTTT.

This clonotype was observed many times. The rearrangement links TRBV28 to TRBJ2-6, with D unresolved. V was clipped by 7 bases and J by 3 bases, with 10 bases between them. This CDR3 region has 14 residues. CDR1 MDHEN and CDR2 SYDVKM come from the germline V gene. CDR3: CASIPGLGANVLTF. CDR3 bases: TGTGCCAGCATCCCGGGTCTTGGGGCCAACGTCCTGACTTTC.

This clonotype occurred many times. This chain links TRBV6-4 with TRBJ2-1; no clear D gene. CDR1 MRHNA and CDR2 SNTAGT come from the germline V gene. The CDR3 is 16 amino acids. Deletions cut 0 bases from V and 4 bases from J, with 13 bases between. This CDR3 reads CASSDSWAPRYNEQFF. DNA for the CDR3: TGTGCCAGCAGTGACTCGTGGGCCCCCAGGTACAATGAGCAGTTCTTC.

This clonotype was counted many times. The CDR3 sequence: CSVDATGFLSTEAFF. The CDR3 nucleotides are TGCAGCGTTGACGCGACAGGGTTTTTGAGCACTGAAGCTTTCTTT. This chain uses TRBV29-1 with TRBJ1-1, with 7 bases aligning to TRBD1. The V gene end was trimmed by 3 bases and the J gene end by 4 bases; junction bases not matched to a gene: 11. The V gene's germline CDR1 is SQVTM and CDR2 ANQGSEA. CDR3 length: 15 residues. The entire variable domain, with the rest obtained from reference TRBV29-1 and TRBJ1-1, is as follows: SAVISQKPSRDICQRGTSLTIQCQVDSQVTMMFWYRQQPGQSLTLIATANQGSEATYESGFVIDKFPISRPNLTFSTLTVSNMSPEDSSIYLCSVDATGFLSTEAFFGQGTRLTVV.

This clonotype was detected many times. The chain carries TRBV3-1 and TRBJ1-1; D not certain. V shed 1 base and J shed 8 bases, with 8 bases lying between them. Germline CDR1 and CDR2: LGHDT and YNNKEL (reference sequence). This CDR3 spans 12 amino acids. CDR3 nucleotides: TGTGCCAGCAGCCAAGTGGCTACCGAAGCTTTCTTT. Its translation is CASSQVATEAFF.

The chain is built from TRBV7-2 and TRBJ1-1; D perhaps matches TRBD1 (5 bases). Trimming removed 5 bases from V and 8 bases from J, with 18 bases in between. Germline V lookup: CDR1 SGHTA, CDR2 FQGNSA. The CDR3 is 14 residues long. CDR3 DNA: TGTGCCAGCAGCGAACCGGGGCATGGAGGAGAAGCTTTCTTT. Amino acids: CASSEPGHGGEAFF.

At least ten counts were recorded for this clonotype. The chain links TRBV2 to TRBJ1-5; D perhaps matches TRBD1 (5 bases). Looked up from germline, CDR1 is SNHLY and CDR2 is FYNNEI. V was pared by 5 bases and J by 1 base, with 12 bases between. The CDR3 runs 15 residues. In DNA form, the CDR3 reads TGTGCCAGCAGTTCAGCAGGGAGAAGCAATCAGCCCCAGCATTTT. Its protein is CASSSAGRSNQPQHF.

This clonotype has ten or more counts. The chain has TRBV2 and TRBJ1-5, with 9 bases aligning to TRBD1. The germline V gene has CDR1 SNHLY and CDR2 FYNNEI. There are 13 residues in the CDR3. After removal of 8 bases from V and 5 bases from J, the junction contained 4 bases not matched to a gene. The CDR3 loop reads CASGQGFDQPQHF. The CDR3 nucleotides are TGTGCCAGCGGACAGGGGTTCGATCAGCCCCAGCATTTT. The full variable domain, with the rest looked up from reference TRBV2 and TRBJ1-5, is EPEVTQTPSHQVTQMGQEVILRCVPISNHLYFYWYRQILGQKVEFLVSFYNNEISEKSEIFDDQFSVERPDGSNFTLKIRSTKLEDSAMYFCASGQGFDQPQHFGDGTRLSIL.

This rearrangement joins TRBV15 to TRBJ1-1; D remains unclear. The germline V gene has CDR1 LNHNV and CDR2 YYDKDF (reference sequence). CDR3 length equals 15 residues. Trimming shortened V by 6 bases and J by 0 bases, and 14 bases separated the two germline ends. CDR3 region: CATRDPRALNTEAFF. CDR3 coding DNA: TGTGCCACCAGAGATCCCCGCGCTTTGAACACTGAAGCTTTCTTT.

The table lists this clonotype with many counts. V gene TRBV20-1 combines with J gene TRBJ2-3; D is ambiguous. V lost 0 bases to trimming and J lost 5 bases, with 9 bases between them. Germline CDR1 DFQATT, CDR2 SNEGSKA (reference sequence). The CDR3 has 13 amino acids. CDR3 bases: TGCAGTGCTAGAGATTTCCTAATAGATACGCAGTATTTT. Its translation: CSARDFLIDTQYF.

This clonotype was recorded many times. The gene calls are TRBV28 and TRBJ2-2; possible D gene TRBD2, 6 bases. Germline V gene data show CDR1 as MDHEN and CDR2 as SYDVKM. This CDR3 contains 15 residues. With 5 bases removed from V and 6 bases from J, the gap between germline ends came to 16 bases. CDR3 sequence reads: CASSKGFGGSGELFF. For the CDR3, the DNA is TGTGCCAGCAGTAAGGGCTTCGGAGGGTCCGGGGAGCTGTTTTTT.

This clonotype turned up a few times. This chain links TRBV10-2 with TRBJ2-3, with a tentative D call TRBD1 (5 bases). The CDR3 sequence is 14 residues long. With 3 bases removed from V and 8 bases from J, the gap between germline ends came to 15 bases. Germline loops: CDR1 WSHSY, CDR2 SAAADI. DNA for the CDR3: TGCGCCAGCAGTGATGGCCAGGCTAGGGGTACGCAGTATTTT. This translates into CASSDGQARGTQYF.

The CDR3 bases are TGTGCCAGCAGTTTAGCGGACAGGGGAAACAATCAGCCCCAGCATTTT. Residues: CASSLADRGNNQPQHF. The chain uses TRBV12-3 or TRBV12-4 and TRBJ1-5; TRBD1 matches at 9 bases. This CDR3 is built from 16 residues. V was clipped by 0 bases and J by 3 bases; unmatched bases: 3.

This clonotype has ten or more counts. This chain joins TRBV2 and TRBJ2-5; TRBD2 is a possible D gene (6 bases). The CDR3 totals 13 residues. Germline loops: CDR1 SNHLY, CDR2 FYNNEI. V lost 6 bases to trimming and J lost 8 bases, with 16 bases between them. In DNA form, the CDR3 reads TGTGCCAGCAGCGCCGGGACTCAAGTAACCCAGTACTTC. This codes for CASSAGTQVTQYF.

Turning to this clonotype: It may be a read error: a sequence one base away is much more abundant. The V call is TRBV11-2, the J call TRBJ1-2; maybe TRBD1 (6 bases). From germline, CDR1 is SGHAT and CDR2 FQNNGV. CDR3 length equals 12 residues. CDR3: CVSSSRTVGYTF. CDR3 sequence (DNA): TGTGTCAGCAGCTCAAGGACAGTTGGCTACACCTTC.

The table lists this clonotype with many counts. The rearrangement links TRBV20-1 to TRBJ1-6; possibly TRBD1 for D (6 bases). The CDR3 consists of 13 residues. From germline, CDR1 is DFQATT and CDR2 SNEGSKA (reference sequence). Trimming removed 6 bases from V and 10 bases from J, with 16 bases in between. CDR3 region: CSAYGGAGSPLHF. The CDR3 DNA reads as TGCAGTGCCTACGGGGGGGCTGGCTCACCCCTCCACTTT.

In its sample, this clonotype was seen many times. DNA of the CDR3: TGCGCCAGCAGCCAAGGTGACGCGCTTGAAAAACTGTTTTTT. Translating it yields CASSQGDALEKLFF. This sequence joins TRBV4-1 and TRBJ1-4; D gene ambiguous. CDR1 is MGHRA and CDR2 is YSYEKL in the germline V gene. V was trimmed by 1 base and J by 7 bases, leaving 10 bases between them. CDR3 length: 14 residues.

This clonotype was found many times. This rearrangement joins TRBV19 to TRBJ1-5; D unresolved. V shed 3 bases and J shed 9 bases, with 15 bases lying between them. The CDR3 consists of 14 residues. The germline V gene encodes CDR1 LNHDA and CDR2 SQIVND (reference sequence). CDR3 nucleotide sequence: TGTGCCAGTAGTATTGGCGAGGGAAGGACGCCCCAGCATTTT. This codes for CASSIGEGRTPQHF.

The chain carries TRBV7-2 and TRBJ2-4; TRBD1 might be the D (6 bases). Germline CDR1 reads SGHTA; CDR2 reads FQGNSA. The CDR3 is 14 amino acids. V lost 5 bases and J lost 2, with 10 bases in between. The CDR3 DNA reads TGTGCCAGCAGCCCACAGGGAACCAAAAACATTCAGTACTTC. It translates to CASSPQGTKNIQYF. Full variable domain (outside the CDR3, taken from reference TRBV7-2 and TRBJ2-4): GAGVSQSPSNKVTEKGKDVELRCDPISGHTALYWYRQSLGQGLEFLIYFQGNSAPDKSGLPSDRFSAERTGGSVSTLTIQRTQQEDSAVYLCASSPQGTKNIQYFGAGTRLSVL.

This clonotype has a count of ten or more. The limits of the CDR3 on the DNA are not certain, so only TCRdb's listed CDR3 is given. This rearrangement joins TRBV2 to TRBJ1-4. CDR1 is SNHLY and CDR2 is FYNNEI in the germline V gene. The CDR3 is 14 amino acids long, termini counted. The CDR3: CASSSSATNEKLFF.

For this clonotype: At one of its ends the junction is not consistent with the germline gene, which may arise from a read error. The CDR3 coding sequence is TGTGCCGGCAGTCCCAGACAGGGTGAAGCTTTCTTT. Amino acids: CAGSPRQGEAFF. V is TRBV6-5 and J is TRBJ1-1, with 7 positions matching TRBD1. The CDR3 is made up of 12 amino acids. Germline values: CDR1 MNHEY, CDR2 SVGAGI.

With regard to this clonotype: A much more abundant neighbour one base away suggests this may be a read error. The chain combines TRBV19 with TRBJ2-2; TRBD2 agrees at 12 bases. This CDR3 has 13 amino acids. The V gene's germline CDR1 is LNHDA and CDR2 SQIVND (reference sequence). Germline trimming cut 9 bases from V and 13 bases from J; bases unmatched to any gene: 9. As DNA, the CDR3 is TGTGCCAGCTCTAGCGGGAGGGACGGGAGGCTGTTTTTT. It encodes CASSSGRDGRLFF.

This clonotype has more than one count but fewer than ten. The CDR3 DNA follows: TGTGCCAGCAGCGTATTTATAGGACAGGGGTACACTGAAGCTTTCTTT. As protein: CASSVFIGQGYTEAFF. J is TRBJ1-1 and V is TRBV9; TRBD1 matches 9 bases. CDR1 is SGDLS and CDR2 is YYNGEE in the germline V gene. This CDR3 is 16 amino acids long. Trimming at V came to 1 base and at J to 3 bases, leaving 7 bases not matched to a gene.

This clonotype came up many times. J is TRBJ1-3 and V is TRBV28; no definite D call. Deletions cut 8 bases from V and 1 base from J, with 3 bases between. Germline loops: CDR1 MDHEN, CDR2 SYDVKM. The CDR3 has 11 amino acids. The CDR3 reads CASWSGNTIYF. As DNA, the CDR3 is TGTGCCAGCTGGTCTGGAAACACCATATATTTT.

In its sample, this clonotype was seen a few times. The chain is built from TRBV3-1 and TRBJ2-7; 15 positions match TRBD2. This CDR3 spans 17 amino acids. V lost 4 bases to trimming and J lost 5 bases; unmatched junction nucleotides: 9. CDR1 and CDR2 (germline): LGHDT, YNNKEL (reference sequence). CDR3: CASSRLGTSGGHHEQYF. CDR3 nucleotide sequence: TGTGCCAGCAGCCGCTTAGGGACTAGCGGGGGGCACCACGAGCAGTACTTC.

This clonotype was seen ten or more times. The chain combines TRBV19 with TRBJ2-5, with D possibly TRBD2 on 6 matching bases. The CDR3 sequence is 14 residues long. In germline, CDR1 is LNHDA, CDR2 SQIVND (reference sequence). Trimming stripped 3 bases from V and 4 bases from J, with 12 bases between. The CDR3 DNA follows: TGTGCCAGTAGTATTGACGGGAGTACAGAGACCCAGTACTTC. Translation gives CASSIDGSTETQYF.

This clonotype has just a few counts. The chain carries TRBV5-4 and TRBJ1-2, with TRBD1 as a possible D gene (5 bases). V was trimmed by 0 bases and J by 3 bases, leaving 9 bases between them. Germline assignment: CDR1 SGHNT and CDR2 YYREEE (reference sequence). This CDR3 spans 14 amino acids. CDR3 sequence (DNA): TGTGCCAGCAGCTTGGCCGCGGGGGACTATGGCTACACCTTC. Its protein product is CASSLAAGDYGYTF.